This record looks at one TCR beta chain sequence and its context. The sample belongs to a study of blood T cell repertoires in COVID-19. Study-level information: Acute and convalescent COVID-19 specimens originated in the United States, Italy and Spain.

Original processing notes: For nucleated cells, counts were estimated from reference gene primer amplification. Here immunoSEQ multiplex PCR was the method, and the copy in TCRdb shows in-frame clones only, minus some. V, J and clone size are those of that table, while D and trimming were read from the DNA. This table holds nearly 110,000 clones, under 85% found once. The clonotype originates from an older woman with acute or convalescent COVID-19. Material: peripheral blood.

Here the CDR3 reads CASSIPRVGGYTF. DNA of the CDR3: TGTGCCAGTAGTATCCCCAGGGTGGGTGGCTACACCTTC. The V call is TRBV19, the J call TRBJ1-2; tentative D call: TRBD1 (5 bases). This CDR3 spans 13 amino acids. CDR1 is LNHDA, CDR2 SQIVND, per germline (reference sequence). Trimming removed 3 bases at V and 7 bases at J, with 12 bases between.